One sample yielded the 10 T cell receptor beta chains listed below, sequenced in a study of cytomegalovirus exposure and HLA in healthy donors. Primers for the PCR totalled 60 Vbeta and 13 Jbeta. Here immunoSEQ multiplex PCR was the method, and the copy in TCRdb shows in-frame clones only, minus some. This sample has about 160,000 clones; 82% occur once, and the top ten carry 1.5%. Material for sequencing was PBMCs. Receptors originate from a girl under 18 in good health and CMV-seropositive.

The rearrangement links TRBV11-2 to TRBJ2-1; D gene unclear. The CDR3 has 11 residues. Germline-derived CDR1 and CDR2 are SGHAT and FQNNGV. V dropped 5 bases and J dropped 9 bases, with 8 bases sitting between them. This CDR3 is CASSPRAEQFF. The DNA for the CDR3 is TGTGCCAGCAGCCCGAGAGCTGAGCAGTTCTTC.

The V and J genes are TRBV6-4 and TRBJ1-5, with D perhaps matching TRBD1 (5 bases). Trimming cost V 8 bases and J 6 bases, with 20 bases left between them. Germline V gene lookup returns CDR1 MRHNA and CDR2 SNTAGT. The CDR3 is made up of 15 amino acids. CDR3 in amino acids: CASGRDSRRGQPQHF. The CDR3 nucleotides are TGTGCCAGCGGACGGGACTCCCGGAGGGGTCAGCCCCAGCATTTT.

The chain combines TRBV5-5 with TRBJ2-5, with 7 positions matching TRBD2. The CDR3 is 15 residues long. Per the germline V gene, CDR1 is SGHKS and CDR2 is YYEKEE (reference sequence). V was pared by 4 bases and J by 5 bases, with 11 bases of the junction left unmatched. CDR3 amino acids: CASSQVGGSWETQYF. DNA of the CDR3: TGTGCCAGCAGCCAAGTGGGCGGGAGCTGGGAGACCCAGTACTTC.

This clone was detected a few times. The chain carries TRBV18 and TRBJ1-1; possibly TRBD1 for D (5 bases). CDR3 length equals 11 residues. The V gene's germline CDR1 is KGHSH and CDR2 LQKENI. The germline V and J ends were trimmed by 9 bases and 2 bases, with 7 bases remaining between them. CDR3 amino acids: CASTGNTEAFF. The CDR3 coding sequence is TGTGCCAGTACAGGAAACACTGAAGCTTTCTTT.

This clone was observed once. CDR3 DNA sequence: TGCGCCAGCAGCTTGGGCAGGGGGTCCGGGGAGCTGTTTTTT. The encoded protein is CASSLGRGSGELFF. V gene TRBV5-1 combines with J gene TRBJ2-2; 7 nucleotides agree with TRBD1. Trimming took 0 bases from V and 6 from J; bases not matched to a gene: 2. The CDR3 covers 14 residues. CDR1 is SGHRS, CDR2 YFSETQ, per germline.

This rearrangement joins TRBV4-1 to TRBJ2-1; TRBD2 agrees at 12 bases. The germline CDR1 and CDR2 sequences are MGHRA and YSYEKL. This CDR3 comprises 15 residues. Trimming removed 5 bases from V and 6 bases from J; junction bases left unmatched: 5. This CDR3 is CASSITSGGRNEQFF. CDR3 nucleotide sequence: TGCGCCAGCAGCATTACTAGCGGGGGGCGCAATGAGCAGTTCTTC.

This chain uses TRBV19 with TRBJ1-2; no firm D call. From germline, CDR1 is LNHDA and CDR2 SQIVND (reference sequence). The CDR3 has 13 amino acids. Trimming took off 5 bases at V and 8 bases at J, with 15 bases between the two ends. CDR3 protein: CASSPRALRGYTF. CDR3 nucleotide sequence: TGTGCCAGTAGTCCCCGAGCCCTCCGAGGCTACACCTTC.

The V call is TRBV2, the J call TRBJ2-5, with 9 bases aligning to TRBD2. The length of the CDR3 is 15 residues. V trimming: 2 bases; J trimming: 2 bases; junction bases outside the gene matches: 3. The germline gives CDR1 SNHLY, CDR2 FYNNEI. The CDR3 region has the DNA TGTGCCAGCAGTGAATCCAGCGGGGGGCAAGAGACCCAGTACTTC. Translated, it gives CASSESSGGQETQYF.

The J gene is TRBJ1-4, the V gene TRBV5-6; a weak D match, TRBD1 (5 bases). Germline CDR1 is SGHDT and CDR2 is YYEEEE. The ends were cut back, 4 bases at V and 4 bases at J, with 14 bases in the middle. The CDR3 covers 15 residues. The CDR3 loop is CASSKPGGVNEKLFF. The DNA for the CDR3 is TGTGCCAGCAGCAAACCGGGGGGAGTTAATGAAAAACTGTTTTTT.

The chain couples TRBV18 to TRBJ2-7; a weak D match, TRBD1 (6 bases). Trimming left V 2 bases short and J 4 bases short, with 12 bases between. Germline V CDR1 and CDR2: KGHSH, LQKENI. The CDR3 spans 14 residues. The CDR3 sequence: CASSPTGSDYEQYF. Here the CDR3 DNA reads TGTGCCAGCTCACCAACAGGGTCAGATTACGAGCAGTACTTC. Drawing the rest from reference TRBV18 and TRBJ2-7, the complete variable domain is NAGVMQNPRHLVRRRGQEARLRCSPMKGHSHVYWYRQLPEEGLKFMVYLQKENIIDESGMPKERFSAEFPKEGPSILRIQQVVRGDSAAYFCASSPTGSDYEQYFGPGTRLTVT.